This T cell receptor (beta chain) was captured in a study of cytomegalovirus exposure and HLA in healthy donors. The PCR was carried out with 60 Vbeta primers and 13 Jbeta primers. Data came from immunoSEQ multiplex PCR; TCRdb stores just in-frame clones and leaves some out. The data hold around 90,000 clones, with just over 75% observed a single time. The CDR3 spans 14 residues. The sample comprised PBMCs. This sequence originates from a man younger than 40 in good health and CMV-seronegative. The V and J genes are TRBV21-1 and TRBJ1-2; the tabulated D call, TRBD1, remains unverified against the DNA. TRBV21-1 is an annotated pseudogene. The chain's CDR3 is CASPTGTFSYGYTF. CDR3 nucleotide sequence: TGTGCCAGCCCGACAGGGACTTTTTCCTATGGCTACACCTTC.